What follows is one TCR beta chain and its context. Repertoires were generated with immunoSEQ multiplex PCR, while TCRdb's copy carries only in-frame clones and drops some. The table includes 300,000 to 500,000 clones, roughly 90% detected once. The entry originates in a study of blood T cell repertoires in COVID-19. V dropped 2 bases and J dropped 2 bases, with 8 bases sitting between them. This CDR3 has 14 residues. The V gene's germline CDR1 is SGHTA and CDR2 FQGNSA. The sequencing sample was made of PBMCs or T cells enriched from blood (not recorded which). The sequence was collected from a woman between 25 and 40 years old with acute COVID-19. The V gene is TRBV7-2, the J gene TRBJ2-3, with TRBD2 as a possible D gene (5 bases). The CDR3 here is CASSLIGLTDTQYF. DNA for the CDR3: TGTGCCAGCAGCTTAATTGGACTCACAGATACGCAGTATTTT.